A single sample is the source of the 12 T cell receptor beta chains below, sequenced in a study of OX40 agonist ivuxolimab in advanced cancers. This table comes from immunoSEQ multiplex PCR, and its TCRdb copy is limited to in-frame clones, with some not included. The table includes more than 65,000 clones, roughly 90% detected once. The specimen comprised CD4+ or CD8+ T cells sorted from blood, sampled in a trial of the OX40 agonist ivuxolimab. Every receptor here comes from an adult with an advanced solid tumor such as melanoma, head and neck, liver or kidney cancer.

J is TRBJ1-1 and V is TRBV19, with 9 bases fitting TRBD1. The junction had 8 bases not matched to a gene; V was cut back by 6 bases and J by 3 bases. Per the germline V gene, CDR1 is LNHDA and CDR2 is SQIVND (reference sequence). The CDR3 has 15 amino acids. The CDR3 DNA sequence: TGTGCCAGTAGCCAGGGACAGGGATCCCACACTGAAGCTTTCTTT. This codes for CASSQGQGSHTEAFF.

This clone showed up just once. The gene calls are TRBV12-5 and TRBJ1-5; 8 bases match TRBD1. After removal of 4 bases from V and 2 bases from J, the junction contained 1 base not matched to a gene. Per the germline V gene, CDR1 is LGHNT and CDR2 is FRNRAP. CDR3 length: 14 residues. CDR3 coding DNA: TGTGCTAGTGGTTCGGGACAGGGCAATCAGCCCCAGCATTTT. Its protein is CASGSGQGNQPQHF.

This rearrangement joins TRBV7-9 to TRBJ2-3; either TRBD1 or TRBD2 may fit D (5 bases each). The CDR3 consists of 12 residues. V lost 5 bases to trimming and J lost 6 bases, with 9 bases between them. The V gene's germline CDR1 is SEHNR and CDR2 FQNEAQ (reference sequence). CDR3 sequence reads: CASSPGPDTQYF. Written as DNA, the CDR3 is TGTGCCAGCAGCCCGGGGCCTGATACGCAGTATTTT.

The CDR3 region is CASSLGQGASSDTQYF. DNA of the CDR3: TGTGCCAGCAGCTTAGGACAGGGGGCATCGTCGGATACGCAGTATTTT. This chain links TRBV7-2 with TRBJ2-3; 10 bases are a match to TRBD1. From germline, CDR1 is SGHTA and CDR2 FQGNSA. CDR3 size: 16 residues. V shed 1 base, J shed 6 bases, and the junction held 7 bases outside the gene matches.

This chain uses TRBV5-6 with TRBJ1-6; TRBD1 is a possible D gene (6 bases). The CDR3 contains 15 residues. With 0 bases removed from V and 7 bases from J, the gap between germline ends came to 11 bases. CDR1 and CDR2 (germline): SGHDT, YYEEEE. CDR3: CASSLEGGLNSPLHF. CDR3 nucleotides: TGTGCCAGCAGCTTGGAGGGGGGGCTGAATTCACCCCTCCACTTT.

The V and J genes are TRBV6-6 and TRBJ2-7; 7 positions match TRBD1. Germline lookup yields CDR1 MNHNY and CDR2 SVGAGI (reference sequence). There are 13 residues in the CDR3. Germline trimming cut 6 bases from V and 3 bases from J; bases unmatched to any gene: 5. CDR3 bases: TGTGCCAGCAGCCGGGACAGAGACTACGAGCAGTACTTC. Its translation is CASSRDRDYEQYF.

The rearrangement uses TRBV7-2 and TRBJ1-3; possibly TRBD1 for D (5 bases). The CDR3 contains 14 residues. Trimming removed 5 bases from V and 0 bases from J, with 8 bases in between. In germline, CDR1 is SGHTA, CDR2 FQGNSA. The CDR3 spells CASSLDSSGNTIYF. The CDR3 DNA reads as TGTGCCAGCAGCCTAGACAGCTCTGGAAACACCATATATTTT.

The chain recombines TRBV6-1 with TRBJ2-7; the D gene is possibly TRBD1 (6 bases). Trimming removed 8 bases at V and 4 bases at J, with 9 bases between. CDR1 and CDR2 from the germline V gene are MNHNS and SASEGT. The CDR3 covers 11 residues. CDR3 sequence reads: CASGQTYEQYF. The CDR3 coding sequence is TGTGCCAGCGGACAGACGTACGAGCAGTACTTC.

The chain carries TRBV10-1 and TRBJ2-7, with D possibly matching TRBD1 (5 bases). Germline CDR1 is WNHNN and CDR2 is SYGVQD (reference sequence). This CDR3 contains 14 residues. The ends were cut back, 0 bases at V and 2 bases at J, with 8 bases in the middle. The CDR3 loop reads CASSESGAPYEQYF. The CDR3 DNA reads as TGCGCCAGCAGTGAGTCAGGGGCTCCCTACGAGCAGTACTTC.

The rearrangement links TRBV11-3 to TRBJ2-7; D is undetermined. V was clipped by 1 base and J by 3 bases, with 13 bases between them. The CDR3 length is 15 residues. CDR1 is SGHNT and CDR2 is YENEEA in the germline V gene. The CDR3 nucleotides read TGTGCCAGCAGCTTAGCGACTCGAAATTTCTACGAGCAGTACTTC. Amino acids: CASSLATRNFYEQYF.

The chain recombines TRBV10-3 with TRBJ1-5, with unresolved D. Trimming shortened V by 6 bases and J by 0 bases, and 9 bases separated the two germline ends. This CDR3 is built from 14 residues. CDR1 is ENHRY and CDR2 is SYGVKD in the germline V gene. CDR3 region: CAISPHPSNQPQHF. The CDR3 DNA is TGTGCCATCAGCCCCCACCCTAGCAATCAGCCCCAGCATTTT.

CDR3 region: CASSSRTGVNYGYTF. CDR3 nucleotides: TGCGCCAGCAGCTCCCGGACAGGCGTCAACTATGGCTACACCTTC. The J gene is TRBJ1-2, the V gene TRBV4-1, with 7 positions matching TRBD1. J lost 2 bases, V lost 5 bases, and 8 bases had no gene match. Germline V gene data show CDR1 as MGHRA and CDR2 as YSYEKL. CDR3 length equals 15 residues.